This T cell receptor (beta chain) derives from a study of beta chain features in type 1 diabetes. Study conclusions and caveats: TCRB CDR3 length was moderately but significantly reduced in all four CD4+ subsets of Type 1 diabetes patients.

With regard to this clone: What it recognizes is unknown.

Every participating donor gave one draw, a heparinised blood sample averaging approximately 110 mL. The study reverse transcribed the entire isolated RNA, so it sequenced expressed TCRB transcripts. Profiled with immunoSEQ multiplex PCR; TCRdb holds only in-frame clones, not every one. The profile covers around 160,000 clones, with more than 60% appearing a single time and under 0.1% taken by the ten largest. The CDR3 spans 12 residues. Trimming left V 4 bases short and J 8 bases short, with 14 bases between. The germline V gene encodes CDR1 SQVTM and CDR2 ANQGSEA. This TCR was recovered from a man aged 25 to 40 with type 1 diabetes. This chain uses TRBV29-1 with TRBJ1-2, with D possibly matching TRBD1 (5 bases). The sample taken for sequencing was naive CD4+ T cells from blood. The CDR3 loop is CSVAETGRGYTF. For the CDR3, the DNA is TGCAGCGTTGCTGAGACGGGGCGGGGCTACACCTTC.